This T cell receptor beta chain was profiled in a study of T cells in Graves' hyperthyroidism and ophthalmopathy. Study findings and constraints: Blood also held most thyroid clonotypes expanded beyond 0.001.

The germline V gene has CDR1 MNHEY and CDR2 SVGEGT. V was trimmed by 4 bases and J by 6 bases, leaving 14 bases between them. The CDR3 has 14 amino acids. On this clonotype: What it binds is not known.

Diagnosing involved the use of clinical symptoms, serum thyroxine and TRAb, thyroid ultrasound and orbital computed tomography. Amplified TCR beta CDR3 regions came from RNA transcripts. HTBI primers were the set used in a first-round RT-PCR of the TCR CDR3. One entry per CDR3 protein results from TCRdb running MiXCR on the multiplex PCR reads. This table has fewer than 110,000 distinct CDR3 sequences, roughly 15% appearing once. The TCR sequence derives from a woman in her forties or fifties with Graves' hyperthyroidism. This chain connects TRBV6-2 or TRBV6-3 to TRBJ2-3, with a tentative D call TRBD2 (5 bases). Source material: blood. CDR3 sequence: CASSSGHLADTQYF. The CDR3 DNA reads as TGTGCCAGCAGTTCCGGGCATTTAGCGGATACGCAGTATTTT.